This T cell receptor beta chain originates from a study of regulatory T cells in long-lasting Graves disease. Sequencing libraries for TCR beta were prepared with iRepertoire HTBI primers and Arm-PCR of CDR3 regions. Per the original methods: Across the samples, identification revealed some 59 TRBV and roughly 13 TRBJ segments. A single record per CDR3 protein comes from TCRdb applying MiXCR to the multiplex PCR reads. These V and J calls rely on TCRdb rather than the paper's analysis. The table has 650,000 to 850,000 distinct CDR3 sequences, about 32% seen once. Time point noted: persistent/refractory GD, antithyroid drugs over 5 years with positive TRAb. Following extraction of RNA from PBMCs, that RNA was used to make the TCR library. Per germline, CDR1 SGDLS and CDR2 YYNGEE. Trimming removed 0 bases from V and 2 bases from J, with 11 bases in between. The CDR3 consists of 15 residues.

The starting material was peripheral blood mononuclear cells (PBMCs), obtained when the disease was refractory, from a patient treated with antithyroid drugs. This chain joins TRBV9 and TRBJ1-1; D remains unclear. The source of this sequence is a female donor with Graves disease. The CDR3 loop reads CASSVVAGINTEAFF. The CDR3 DNA follows: TGTGCCAGCAGCGTAGTGGCAGGAATAAACACTGAAGCTTTCTTT.